The clone carrying this T cell receptor beta chain was detected many times. Antigen unknown. These data are taken from a study of neurological immune-mediated disorders. The study, taken as a whole, reports: No CDR3 amino acid sequences were shared by expanded clones across subjects, suggesting private repertoires in all groups. Multiple sclerosis, the disease with the least TCR clonal expansion, fell below healthy controls, whereas HTLV-1-associated myelopathy showed the most.

TCRdb reprocessed the 5' RACE reads via MiXCR and lists one record per CDR3 protein. The sample holds over 65,000 distinct CDR3 sequences, 9.4% seen once. V gave up 2 bases and J gave up 3 bases, with 8 bases separating them. CDR1 and CDR2 from the germline V gene are LGHDT and YNNKEL (reference sequence). CDR3 size: 14 residues. PBMCs stored at -80 C, numbering 2 million, were the origin of the unsorted libraries. This TCR was sampled from a man aged 50 or older in good health. Material for sequencing was PBMCs. V and J are TRBV3-1 and TRBJ1-5; possibly TRBD1 for D (5 bases). The CDR3 coding sequence is TGTGCCAGCAGCCAACAAGGGGACAATCAGCCCCAGCATTTT. It codes for CASSQQGDNQPQHF.